This T cell receptor (beta chain) appears in the sequencing data of a study of blood T cell repertoires in COVID-19. For the study at large: Acute and convalescent COVID-19 samples came from the United States, Italy and Spain. Sources were T cells, B-cell-depleted T cells, or PBMCs; the material itself was cDNA or gDNA.

The germline CDR1 and CDR2 sequences are SGHTA and FQGNSA. The V and J ends lost 3 bases and 5 bases respectively, with 13 bases between them. The CDR3 is made up of 14 amino acids. In the original workflow: How many nucleated cells were present was estimated from reference gene primer amplification. Generated by immunoSEQ multiplex PCR, the TCRdb table keeps only in-frame clones and is missing some. V, J and clone size were drawn from that table, and D and trimming were deduced from the DNA. In the table there are 220,000 or so clones, around 80% of which are singletons. The sequence came from a woman aged 70-85 years with acute or convalescent COVID-19. Input material: peripheral blood. The chain joins TRBV7-2 to TRBJ1-2, with a possible D match to TRBD1 (6 bases). CDR3 bases: TGTGCCAGCAGCTTCGGGGGCGGGAGGTATGGCTACACCTTC. Its translation is CASSFGGGRYGYTF.